The TCR beta chain under discussion was sequenced for a study of spatial heterogeneity in lung cancer. Germline CDR1 reads DFQATT; CDR2 reads SNEGSKA (reference sequence). The CDR3 runs to 15 residues. Trimming at V came to 0 bases and at J to 3 bases, leaving 5 bases not matched to a gene. Noted time point: sample taken at primary tumor resection. Every cDNA TCR molecule received its own unique molecular identifier. TCRdb re-called the 5' RACE reads with MiXCR, one entry per CDR3 protein. The repertoire has under 80,000 distinct CDR3 sequences, 6.3% of them found once; the top ten carry roughly 14%. The sequencing used PBMCs, collected at surgery. The sequence was collected from a female donor with early-stage non-small cell lung cancer. The chain has TRBV20-1 and TRBJ2-7; 10 nucleotides match TRBD2. CDR3 loop: CSARDLAGVGYEQYF. CDR3 nucleotide sequence: TGCAGTGCTAGAGACCTAGCGGGAGTAGGCTACGAGCAGTACTTC.